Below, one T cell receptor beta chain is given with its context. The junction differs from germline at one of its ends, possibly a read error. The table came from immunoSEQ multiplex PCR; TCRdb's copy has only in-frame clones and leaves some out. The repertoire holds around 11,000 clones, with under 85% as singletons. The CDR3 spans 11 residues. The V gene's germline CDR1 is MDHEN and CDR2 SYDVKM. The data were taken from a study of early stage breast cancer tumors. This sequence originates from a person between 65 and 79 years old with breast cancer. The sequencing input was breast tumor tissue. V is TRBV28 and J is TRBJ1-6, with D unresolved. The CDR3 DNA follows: TGTGCCAGCAGTTTAAAGAGATATAGACTCTTT. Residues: CASSLKRYRLF.